These 2 T cell receptor beta chains originate from one sample sequenced in a study of shared clonotypes between healthy human individuals. Naive CD8 cells, CD45RO-negative and positively selected for CCR7, excluded terminally differentiated effector memory CD45RA+ cells. Clones were sequenced by immunoSEQ multiplex PCR, and TCRdb holds only the in-frame ones, with some missing. The sample carries about 2.1 million clones, over 85% recorded once. The sample was naive CD8+ T cells from PBMCs. All receptors come from a man younger than 35 in good health. Some clones in this sample may be carry-over from other donors' samples.

The CDR3 sequence is CASRTGGQGAEAFF. The CDR3 DNA reads TGTGCCAGCAGAACCGGGGGACAGGGGGCTGAAGCTTTCTTT. The gene calls are TRBV28 and TRBJ1-1, with TRBD1 matching 11 bases. CDR1 and CDR2 from the germline V gene are MDHEN and SYDVKM. This CDR3 has 14 residues. V was pared by 6 bases and J by 6 bases, with 6 bases of the junction left unmatched.

This chain links TRBV4-3 with TRBJ2-7; no clear D gene. CDR1 and CDR2 from the germline V gene are LGHNA and YSLEER. CDR3 length: 13 residues. The V gene lost 7 bases and the J gene lost 2 bases, with 12 bases spanning the gap. The CDR3 sequence: CASTLGHPYEQYF. As DNA, the CDR3 is TGCGCCAGCACCCTCGGGCATCCCTACGAGCAGTACTTC.